This record looks at one T cell receptor beta chain sequence and its context. Its antigen is not yet known. One base away there is no much larger clone; base qualities are not given. This sample stems from a study of blood T cells in healthy people across ages (dated by TCRdb to between 2014 and 2017). Background on the whole study: Template switching captured roughly one uniquely barcoded TCR beta cDNA molecule per two T cells in model experiments. To track age-related changes in TCR beta repertoire diversity, the study relied on deep sequencing normalized with unique cDNA molecular identifiers. The donors were split into four age groups: young (average about 15 years), middle-aged (over 35), aged (approximately 60) and long-lived (more than 80). To avoid experimental bias, donors of different ages were spread randomly across the sequencing lanes. Two additional independent replicas of 1 million unique cDNA reads from the same blood draw were analyzed for two donors (one aged 18 to 29 and one aged 80 or older). What the authors observed across the whole study: Bulk unsorted PBMC profiling prevented conclusive comparison of naive and antigen-experienced compartments. Because the CMV infection status of the donors was unknown, age-related changes in expanded clonotypes may potentially have been confounded. Compared with the aged group, the long-lived group had more naive CD4+ T cells, fewer expanded clones and increased TCR diversity, suggesting age selection. Estimates of total diversity from one million sequenced T cells were regarded as lower bounds and underestimates. Observed TCR beta diversity per million T cells fell roughly linearly with age, and a significant reduction was already apparent by age around 39. Observed TCR beta diversity correlated strongly with the percentage of naive T cells measured by flow cytometry.

Donors were approximately 42 systemically healthy Caucasian individuals from Russia aged roughly 6 to 95 years. About 9.1 milliliters of peripheral blood were collected from each donor into EDTA-treated Vacutainer tubes. Ficoll-Paque density-gradient centrifugation was used to isolate PBMCs, with at least 7 million obtained per sample. Trizol reagent was used to extract total RNA from the PBMCs, yielding at least 5 micrograms per sample. For every donor, an aliquot of PBMCs went through flow cytometry to measure the percentages of naive CD45RAhigh/CD27high T cells. The germline ends are 9 bases apart after V is trimmed by 0 bases and J by 1 base. The germline V gene gives CDR1 as SQVTM and CDR2 as ANQGSEA. From the cysteine through the phenylalanine, the CDR3 covers 14 amino acids. Just CDR3 DNA is preserved here, 42 bases in frame from base 1. The method was 5' RACE. Sequencing instrument: Illumina HiSeq 2500. The second PCR ran for roughly 7 to 11 cycles and used a J-beta primer mix along with a sample-barcoded 5' primer. A unique molecular identifier was introduced onto each TCR beta cDNA molecule by a template-switch 5' adaptor carrying 12 random nucleotides. Each sample yielded at least 2.5 million CDR3-containing paired-end reads. The Mint cDNA synthesis kit, primed by a TRBC-specific oligonucleotide, was used to synthesize first-strand cDNA from all RNA. Following uracil-DNA glycosylase treatment, all cDNA underwent a first 18-cycle PCR with the universal primers M1SS and BC2_uni_R. In the authors' own workflow: Normalization of each sample was performed by random selection of 1 million high-quality reads, each carrying a distinct molecular identifier. Instead of being binned into consensus sequences, reads that shared molecular identifiers were thrown out. MiTCR, set to a Q25 quality threshold and the strictest error-elimination algorithm, was used for CDR3 identification, clonotype clustering and error correction. A nonparametric unseen species model with Euler transformation was used to estimate a lower bound on total TCR beta diversity. In-frame beta chains were kept once TCRdb had trimmed the public reads at Q25 with fastp and called clones with MiXCR. All rows with the same CDR3 protein become a single entry with the most common DNA and genes. The V and J calls and clone size come from TCRdb's table, not from the authors' own analysis. In all, the sample holds about 1.1 million distinct CDR3 sequences, and 30% to 40% of those were seen once. Around 13% of the sample rests with the top ten.

The chain links TRBV29-1 with TRBJ2-5; the D gene cannot be resolved reliably. Sequenced input: blood. The receptor was derived from a man aged 18 to 29 in good health. The DNA is as follows: TGCAGCGTTGAAGATGTGGTGCCCCAAGAGACCCAGTACTTC. Protein translation: CSVEDVVPQETQYF.